The clone carrying this TCR beta chain was picked up a small number of times. Its specificity is unknown. Sequencing used cDNA as its template, made by extracting RNA and reverse transcribing it. Profiling relied on immunoSEQ multiplex PCR, and the TCRdb table lists in-frame clones only, not all of them. The table lists roughly 220,000 clones, less than 45% of them singletons. The data belong to a study of CD8+ T cells in alopecia areata. Turning to the study itself: Those treated were given oral tofacitinib at 5 to 10 mg twice daily. Findings and caveats of the study: It was lesional scalp, especially alopecia totalis/universalis, that showed higher clonality than normal scalp. How baseline CD8+ expansion relates to response remains uncertain (there was one nonresponder).

Treatment given: oral pan-JAK inhibitor, 5-10 mg twice daily. Individuals with alopecia areata gave both lesional scalp punch biopsies and peripheral blood for collection. The receptor's source is a human donor with alopecia areata. Sequenced here: CD4+ T cells sorted from blood, sampled between weeks 30 and 35, from a patient treated with tofacitinib.

CDR3 protein: CASPRGQGNTDTQYF. The DNA for the CDR3 is TGTGCCAGCCCAAGGGGACAGGGAAACACAGATACGCAGTATTTT. The V gene is TRBV2, the J gene TRBJ2-3; the match to TRBD1 covers 9 bases. Germline values: CDR1 SNHLY, CDR2 FYNNEI. J lost 2 bases, V lost 8 bases, and 8 bases had no gene match. This CDR3 is built from 15 residues.